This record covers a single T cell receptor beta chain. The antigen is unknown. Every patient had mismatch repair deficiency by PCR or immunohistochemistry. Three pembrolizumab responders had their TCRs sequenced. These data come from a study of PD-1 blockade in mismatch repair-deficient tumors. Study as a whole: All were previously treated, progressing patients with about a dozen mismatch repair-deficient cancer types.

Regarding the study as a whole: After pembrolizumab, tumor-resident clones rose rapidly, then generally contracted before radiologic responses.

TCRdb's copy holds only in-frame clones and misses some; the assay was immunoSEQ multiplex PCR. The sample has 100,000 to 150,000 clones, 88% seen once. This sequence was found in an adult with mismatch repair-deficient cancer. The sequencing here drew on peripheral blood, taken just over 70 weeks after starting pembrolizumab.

CDR3 DNA sequence: TGTGCCATCAGTGAGTCCGGGACTAGCGGACCCAATGAGCAGTTCTTC. This codes for CAISESGTSGPNEQFF. This rearrangement joins TRBV10-3 to TRBJ2-1, with 11 bases matching TRBD2. Germline-derived CDR1 and CDR2 are ENHRY and SYGVKD. J lost 6 bases, V lost 0 bases, and 4 bases had no gene match. The CDR3 extends over 16 amino acids.